This paragraph reports one T cell receptor (beta chain). Its antigen remains undetermined. Per-nucleotide qualities are absent, and no much larger clonotype sits a single base away. This sample is part of a study of T cell responses to AZD1222 COVID-19 vaccine (dated by TCRdb to about 2021). Regarding the research as a whole: TCR sequencing was performed for roughly 250 trial participants, of whom around 200 were given two doses of AZD1222 and around 26 were given two doses of MenACWY control vaccine. Trial participants were enrolled by age into 18-55, 56-69 and 70-plus year subgroups, with roughly 160, 29 and 62 TCR-sequenced participants respectively. Study-level results and caveats: Because no samples from the day 14 peak response were available, repertoires could be characterized only after the peak T cell response. Only five or six AZD1222 recipients were SARS-CoV-2 seropositive at baseline, limiting conclusions about previously exposed vaccinees. After two AZD1222 doses, both the breadth and the depth of spike-specific TCRs were significantly higher than at day 0 and than in MenACWY recipients. The 56-69-year group was small, and its depth increase did not reach significance, likely because of low power. Participants were mostly white British and included more females than males, and it was suggested by the authors that clonal diversity may have been underestimated. The vaccine-associated CD4 TCRs covered the entire spike protein, and the dominant responses fell in regions 160-218 and 743-854. Reportedly, close to half of the unique spike-specific TCRs recognized epitopes lying outside the regions that are mutated in the B.1.351 and B.1.1.7 variants.

Based on the germline V gene (reference sequence), the CDR1 and CDR2 sequences are WNHNN and SYGVQD. Trimming costs V 6 bases and J 3 bases, and their ends lie 18 bases apart. The CDR3 contains 15 residues, cysteine and phenylalanine counted. The retained sequence is limited to the CDR3, 45 bases, with the frame set at the first base. The CDR3 regions of human TCRbeta chains were subjected to immunosequencing. The authors' pipeline ran thus. TCRs in the repertoires were compared against a reference library of SARS-CoV-2-specific TCRs that had been generated with the MIRA antigen-specificity platform. Breadth was defined as the fraction of unique TCRs that were SARS-CoV-2-associated, and depth was defined as the fraction of total T cells that were SARS-CoV-2-associated. Using the MIRA data, each spike-specific TCR was assigned both to the spike region to which the TCR was reactive and to a CD4 or CD8 class. Log10-transformed breadth and depth values were compared by one-way ANOVA with Sidak's multiple comparisons tests. TCRdb carries this immuneACCESS record with in-frame sequences only. Its versions omit some clonotypes, under half of them owing to an unresolved V gene in the studies checked, with the rest unexplained. The DNA gave D and trimming, while V, J and clone size come from that table. This sample holds 100,000 to 150,000 clones; about nine tenths were observed only once. The ten largest clones capture about 19% of the sample.

Read against the paper, the sample's time point label means: baseline before first vaccination. The intended sense of this specimen's treatment or condition label: meningococcal conjugate vaccine given as trial control. Vaccinee samples came from UK trials COV001 and COV002, including a single-blind randomized controlled phase 2/3 trial of AZD1222 (ChAdOx1 nCoV-19) in healthy adults. Trial participant PBMC samples were collected at day 0 and day 28 after the second dose for TCRbeta chain sequencing. This sample comprised peripheral blood, obtained on day 0 of MenACWY control vaccination. The rearranged chain carries TRBV10-1 and TRBJ2-7; the D region may be TRBD1 or TRBD2, each matching 5 bases equally. The origin of this receptor is an adult in good health. The CDR3 corresponds to CASSDGRGAGYEQYF. The DNA sequence is given as TGCGCCAGCAGCGATGGCCGGGGCGCGGGCTACGAGCAGTACTTC.